These 23 T cell receptor beta chains were all obtained from the same sample, sequenced in a study of blood T cell repertoires in COVID-19. Some clones are missing from TCRdb's copy, which holds only in-frame ones; the method was immunoSEQ multiplex PCR. The sample carries some 130,000 clones, about 89% recorded once. What was sequenced was peripheral blood. The receptor set was obtained from a woman aged 60-75 years with acute or convalescent COVID-19.

The V call is TRBV19, the J call TRBJ1-5; tentative D call: TRBD1 (5 bases). Trimming pared 4 bases from V and 0 bases from J, leaving 19 bases between. From germline, CDR1 is LNHDA and CDR2 SQIVND (reference sequence). The length of the CDR3 is 18 residues. The CDR3 loop reads CASSRWGQGSFSNQPQHF. CDR3 nucleotides: TGTGCCAGTAGTAGGTGGGGCCAGGGTTCCTTTAGCAATCAGCCCCAGCATTTT. Full variable domain (outside the CDR3, taken from reference TRBV19 and TRBJ1-5): DGGITQSPKYLFRKEGQNVTLSCEQNLNHDAMYWYRQDPGQGLRLIYYSQIVNDFQKGDIAEGYSVSREKKESFPLTVTSAQKNPTAFYLCASSRWGQGSFSNQPQHFGDGTRLSIL.

The chain recombines TRBV7-8 with TRBJ1-3; 7 bases agree with TRBD1. The CDR3 length is 16 residues. J lost 2 bases, V lost 3 bases, and 7 bases had no gene match. Germline lookup yields CDR1 SGHVS and CDR2 FQNEAQ. CDR3 DNA sequence: TGTGCCAGCAGCTTGTATACAGGGGTGGCTGGAAACACCATATATTTT. This encodes CASSLYTGVAGNTIYF.

The chain couples TRBV3-1 (or the pseudogene TRBV3-2) to TRBJ1-1; D is ambiguous. Per the germline V gene, CDR1 is LGHDT and CDR2 is YNNKEL (reference sequence). The CDR3 extends over 12 amino acids. V was pared by 1 base and J by 7 bases, with 7 bases between. This CDR3 reads CASSQGVGEAFF. Here the CDR3 DNA reads TGTGCCAGCAGCCAAGGAGTCGGTGAAGCTTTCTTT.

Details on this clone: Germline and junction disagree at one end, which may indicate a read error. The chain has TRBV7-7 and TRBJ2-3; 7 positions match TRBD2. Germline-derived CDR1 and CDR2 are SSHAT and FNYEAQ (reference sequence). The CDR3 extends over 14 amino acids. The CDR3, as DNA: TGTGCTAGCAGCTTAGGACTAGTCGGAGATACGCAGTATTTT. It encodes CASSLGLVGDTQYF.

CDR3 sequence reads: CASQAELNTEAFF. DNA of the CDR3: TGCGCCAGCCAGGCCGAACTGAACACTGAAGCTTTCTTT. V is TRBV5-1 and J is TRBJ1-1; D is unclear. The V end was cut by 7 bases, the J end by 0 bases, with 10 bases between. The CDR3 is 13 amino acids. From germline, CDR1 is SGHRS and CDR2 YFSETQ.

The CDR3 region has the DNA TGTGCCAGCAAGGACAGGGGCCTCGGTGAAGCTTTCTTT. Amino acids: CASKDRGLGEAFF. The gene calls are TRBV2 and TRBJ1-1; 9 bases line up with TRBD1. Germline V CDR1 and CDR2: SNHLY, FYNNEI. The trim removed 7 bases at V and 7 bases at J, leaving 7 bases unmatched. CDR3 length: 13 residues.

The chain recombines TRBV2 with TRBJ1-2; D is undetermined. The V end lost 2 bases, the J end lost 2 bases, and 12 bases lay between the germline ends. There are 15 residues in the CDR3. Germline V gene lookup returns CDR1 SNHLY and CDR2 FYNNEI. In nucleotides, the CDR3 is TGTGCCAGCAGTGAAACGGGTTTAAGGAACTATGGCTACACCTTC. Translated, it gives CASSETGLRNYGYTF.

The chain recombines TRBV29-1 with TRBJ2-7, with D perhaps TRBD1 (6 bases). CDR1 SQVTM and CDR2 ANQGSEA come from the germline V gene. The CDR3 is made up of 14 amino acids. Trimming took 4 bases from V and 0 from J, leaving 13 bases between them. The CDR3 DNA follows: TGCAGCGTTGCTGGGGGCCGCAGCTCCTACGAGCAGTACTTC. Residues: CSVAGGRSSYEQYF.

The chain joins TRBV30 to TRBJ1-1; possibly TRBD1 for D (6 bases). The CDR3 is 14 residues long. V was cut by 4 bases and J by 0 bases, with 12 bases left in between. Germline CDR1 GTSNPN, CDR2 SVGIG (reference sequence). The CDR3 DNA follows: TGTGCCTGGAATCGGGGGGCCGTGAACACTGAAGCTTTCTTT. It specifies CAWNRGAVNTEAFF. Complete variable domain (other parts from reference TRBV30 and TRBJ1-1): SQTIHQWPATLVQPVGSPLSLECTVEGTSNPNLYWYRQAAGRGLQLLFYSVGIGQISSEVPQNLSASRPQDRQFILSSKKLLLSDSGFYLCAWNRGAVNTEAFFGQGTRLTVV.

The rearrangement uses TRBV29-1 and TRBJ2-3, with D perhaps matching TRBD1 (6 bases). The CDR3 consists of 16 residues. The ends were cut back, 4 bases at V and 3 bases at J, with 20 bases in the middle. CDR1 SQVTM and CDR2 ANQGSEA come from the germline V gene. Here the CDR3 reads CSVGGGGLLGTDTQYF. The CDR3 DNA sequence: TGCAGCGTTGGGGGTGGGGGCCTTCTGGGGACAGATACGCAGTATTTT.

The chain combines TRBV3-1 (or the pseudogene TRBV3-2) with TRBJ2-1, with D possibly TRBD2 on 6 matching bases. Looked up from germline, CDR1 is LGHDT and CDR2 is YNNKEL (reference sequence). Trimming pared 0 bases from V and 6 bases from J, leaving 15 bases between. This CDR3 is built from 16 residues. The CDR3 DNA is TGTGCCAGCAGCCAAGATTGGGCGGGACCCTCCAATGAGCAGTTCTTC. Its translation: CASSQDWAGPSNEQFF.

The sample holds one count of this clone. The chain recombines TRBV5-1 with TRBJ2-1, with 9 positions matching TRBD2. J lost 9 bases, V lost 4 bases, and 5 bases had no gene match. The CDR3 covers 13 residues. In germline, CDR1 is SGHRS, CDR2 YFSETQ. The CDR3: CASSPGRGGEQFF. CDR3 bases: TGCGCCAGCAGCCCAGGGCGGGGGGGTGAGCAGTTCTTC.

The chain recombines TRBV4-2 with TRBJ2-6; D not resolved. Germline-derived CDR1 and CDR2 are LGHNA and YNFKEQ. The CDR3 covers 16 residues. V gave up 0 bases and J gave up 2 bases, with 8 bases separating them. DNA of the CDR3: TGTGCCAGCAGCCAAGATGGCACTACTGGGGCCAACGTCCTGACTTTC. This translates into CASSQDGTTGANVLTF.

The chain couples TRBV7-2 to TRBJ1-5; D call uncertain. The CDR3 spans 13 residues. Per the germline V gene, CDR1 is SGHTA and CDR2 is FQGNSA. V shed 6 bases and J shed 3 bases, with 9 bases lying between them. The CDR3 DNA reads as TGTGCCAGCAGTCCACTCCCCAATCAGCCCCAGCATTTT. Protein: CASSPLPNQPQHF.

J is TRBJ1-4 and V is TRBV18; TRBD1 agrees at 11 bases. After removal of 5 bases from V and 5 bases from J, the junction contained 4 bases not matched to a gene. Germline CDR1 and CDR2: KGHSH and LQKENI. The CDR3 totals 15 residues. The CDR3 DNA is TGTGCCAGCTCAACCGGGACAGGGGGAAATGAAAAACTGTTTTTT. This sequence encodes CASSTGTGGNEKLFF. Full variable domain (remainder filled in from reference TRBV18 and TRBJ1-4): NAGVMQNPRHLVRRRGQEARLRCSPMKGHSHVYWYRQLPEEGLKFMVYLQKENIIDESGMPKERFSAEFPKEGPSILRIQQVVRGDSAAYFCASSTGTGGNEKLFFGSGTQLSVL.

The chain carries TRBV29-1 and TRBJ1-2; D remains unclear. Deletions cut 4 bases from V and 2 bases from J, with 17 bases between. Germline CDR1 is SQVTM and CDR2 is ANQGSEA. The length of the CDR3 is 15 residues. CDR3 region: CSVGVGVGINYGYTF. CDR3 DNA sequence: TGCAGCGTTGGTGTCGGGGTTGGGATAAACTATGGCTACACCTTC.

The chain uses TRBV4-2 and TRBJ1-2; 7 nucleotides align to TRBD1. Germline V gene data show CDR1 as LGHNA and CDR2 as YNFKEQ. The CDR3 is 15 amino acids. J lost 4 bases, V lost 3 bases, and 8 bases had no gene match. CDR3 region: CASSQRDSSTYGYTF. The CDR3 DNA reads TGTGCCAGCAGCCAGAGGGACAGTTCGACCTATGGCTACACCTTC.

The chain joins TRBV5-1 to TRBJ2-7; D might be TRBD2 (6 bases). The length of the CDR3 is 15 residues. Trimming stripped 0 bases from V and 2 bases from J, with 12 bases between. Germline V gene lookup returns CDR1 SGHRS and CDR2 YFSETQ. CDR3 sequence (DNA): TGCGCCAGCAGCTTGGCCGGGGGACCCGCCTACGAGCAGTACTTC. Residues: CASSLAGGPAYEQYF.

The chain joins TRBV6-1 to TRBJ1-6; D is uncertain. The germline CDR1 and CDR2 sequences are MNHNS and SASEGT. The CDR3 runs to 16 residues. V was pared by 3 bases and J by 0 bases, with 9 bases between. Written as DNA, the CDR3 is TGTGCCAGCAGTGATCGGGTGAGCTCCTATAATTCACCCCTCCACTTT. Protein sequence: CASSDRVSSYNSPLHF.

The gene calls are TRBV13 and TRBJ1-1, with D possibly TRBD1 on 6 matching bases. The CDR3 sequence is 16 residues long. V lost 3 bases to trimming and J lost 1 base, with 15 bases between them. The germline gives CDR1 PRHDT, CDR2 FYEKMQ (reference sequence). The CDR3 coding sequence is TGTGCCAGCAGCTTCCGGGACACCCTCACGAACACTGAAGCTTTCTTT. Its protein product is CASSFRDTLTNTEAFF.

The chain links TRBV10-1 to TRBJ2-7; D is possibly TRBD2 (5 bases). V shed 0 bases and J shed 1 base, with 13 bases lying between them. Germline V lookup: CDR1 WNHNN, CDR2 SYGVQD (reference sequence). The CDR3 length is 16 residues. The CDR3 sequence: CASSESPSGGSYEQYF. The CDR3 bases are TGCGCCAGCAGTGAGTCACCGAGCGGAGGATCCTACGAGCAGTACTTC.

The V gene is TRBV11-1, the J gene TRBJ2-1, with 8 bases that match TRBD1. This CDR3 is built from 11 residues. J lost 9 bases, V lost 6 bases, and 1 base had no gene match. The V gene's germline CDR1 is SGHAT and CDR2 FQDESV (reference sequence). This chain's CDR3 is CASRQGVEQFF. In DNA form, the CDR3 reads TGTGCCAGCAGACAGGGGGTTGAGCAGTTCTTC. The full variable domain, its missing parts supplied by reference TRBV11-1 and TRBJ2-1, is EAEVAQSPRYKITEKSQAVAFWCDPISGHATLYWYRQILGQGPELLVQFQDESVVDDSQLPKDRFSAERLKGVDSTLKIQPAELGDSAMYLCASRQGVEQFFGPGTRLTVL.

V and J are TRBV5-1 and TRBJ1-2, with a possible D match to TRBD1 (6 bases). The CDR3 runs to 14 residues. V was clipped by 2 bases and J by 2 bases, with 10 bases between them. The germline V gene encodes CDR1 SGHRS and CDR2 YFSETQ. CDR3 protein: CASSLAGDNYGYTF. The CDR3 bases are TGCGCCAGCAGCTTAGCAGGGGACAACTATGGCTACACCTTC.